These T cell receptor beta chains were read from a single sample in a study of blood T cells in healthy people across ages. TCRdb reprocessed the 5' RACE reads via MiXCR and lists one record per CDR3 protein. The table records 650,000 to 700,000 distinct CDR3 sequences, about 32% of them present only once. The sequencing sample was made of blood. All receptors come from a woman older than 75 in good health. Both conserved end residues are part of each CDR3. Each record gives: V gene, D gene, CDR3 length, clone size, J gene, CDR3 protein, CDR3 DNA. A D gene is named only where the DNA matches it firmly. Clone sizes are given selectively: once, few, many, or a class where the clone is expanded.

v_call: TRBV5-5
d_call: TRBD1
cdr3_length: 18
clone_size: many
j_call: TRBJ2-1
cdr3_aa: CASSLAWRLGGLDNEQFF
cdr3_nt: TGTGCCAGCAGCCTAGCTTGGAGGTTAGGGGGCCTCGACAATGAGCAGTTCTTC

v_call: TRBV7-2
d_call: TRBD2
cdr3_length: 18
clone_size: many
j_call: TRBJ2-1
cdr3_aa: CASSLLAGTSGRNNEQFF
cdr3_nt: TGTGCCAGCAGCTTGCTGGCCGGGACTAGCGGCCGAAACAATGAGCAGTTCTTC

v_call: TRBV12-3/TRBV12-4
d_call: TRBD2
cdr3_length: 19
clone_size: NA
j_call: TRBJ2-3
cdr3_aa: CASSFGGLAGGASTDVQYF
cdr3_nt: TGTGCCAGCAGTTTTGGGGGACTAGCGGGGGGAGCGAGCACAGATGTGCAATATTTT

v_call: TRBV29-1
d_call: TRBD1
cdr3_length: 15
clone_size: NA
j_call: TRBJ2-4
cdr3_aa: CSVVGRQGAVLEQYF
cdr3_nt: TGCAGCGTTGTAGGGAGACAGGGGGCCGTGTTAGAGCAGTACTTC

v_call: TRBV27
d_call: NA
cdr3_length: 16
clone_size: NA
j_call: TRBJ1-1
cdr3_aa: CASSESLFSMNTEAFF
cdr3_nt: TGTGCCAGCAGCGAATCCCTCTTTAGTATGAACACTGAAGCTTTCTTT

v_call: TRBV7-8
d_call: NA
cdr3_length: 15
clone_size: many
j_call: TRBJ1-5
cdr3_aa: CASSLELGGYQPQHF
cdr3_nt: TGTGCCAGCAGCTTAGAGCTGGGGGGCTATCAGCCCCAGCATTTT

v_call: TRBV12-3/TRBV12-4
d_call: NA
cdr3_length: 17
clone_size: many
j_call: TRBJ2-6
cdr3_aa: CASSYPPGSPGANVLTF
cdr3_nt: TGTGCCAGCAGTTACCCCCCAGGGTCGCCTGGGGCCAACGTCCTGACTTTC

v_call: TRBV11-2
d_call: TRBD2
cdr3_length: 15
clone_size: NA
j_call: TRBJ2-2
cdr3_aa: CASSLTGGGTGELFF
cdr3_nt: TGTGCCAGCAGCTTAACGGGGGGAGGGACCGGGGAGCTGTTTTTT

v_call: TRBV24-1
d_call: TRBD1
cdr3_length: 18
clone_size: NA
j_call: TRBJ2-3
cdr3_aa: CATSDPTPQGIRTDTQYF
cdr3_nt: TGTGCCACCAGTGACCCAACCCCACAGGGGATTCGCACAGATACGCAGTATTTT

v_call: TRBV4-2
d_call: NA
cdr3_length: 16
clone_size: NA
j_call: TRBJ1-1
cdr3_aa: CASSQDTGRGHNEAFF
cdr3_nt: TGTGCCAGCAGCCAAGATACTGGCAGGGGACATAATGAAGCTTTCTTT

v_call: TRBV12-3/TRBV12-4
d_call: NA
cdr3_length: 16
clone_size: many
j_call: TRBJ2-4
cdr3_aa: CASSTRRTLAKNIQYF
cdr3_nt: TGTGCCAGCAGCACACGACGGACACTAGCCAAAAACATTCAGTACTTC

v_call: TRBV6-2/TRBV6-3
d_call: NA
cdr3_length: 13
clone_size: many
j_call: TRBJ2-7
cdr3_aa: CASSYLHGYEQYF
cdr3_nt: TGTGCCAGCAGTTACCTCCATGGCTACGAGCAGTACTTC

v_call: TRBV27
d_call: TRBD2
cdr3_length: 17
clone_size: NA
j_call: TRBJ2-3
cdr3_aa: CASKSGGLGISTDTQYF
cdr3_nt: TGTGCCAGCAAGTCCGGGGGACTAGGGATTTCCACAGATACGCAGTATTTT

v_call: TRBV7-2
d_call: NA
cdr3_length: 15
clone_size: NA
j_call: TRBJ1-1
cdr3_aa: CASSLVGKGNTEAFF
cdr3_nt: TGTGCCAGCAGCTTAGTGGGGAAGGGGAACACTGAAGCTTTCTTT

v_call: TRBV19
d_call: NA
cdr3_length: 14
clone_size: NA
j_call: TRBJ1-1
cdr3_aa: CASSITRESAEAFF
cdr3_nt: TGTGCCAGTAGTATTACCAGGGAATCGGCTGAAGCTTTCTTT

v_call: TRBV28
d_call: TRBD1
cdr3_length: 15
clone_size: many
j_call: TRBJ2-7
cdr3_aa: CASSLGDRALYEQYF
cdr3_nt: TGTGCCAGCAGTTTAGGGGACAGGGCACTTTACGAGCAGTACTTC

v_call: TRBV7-2
d_call: NA
cdr3_length: 14
clone_size: many
j_call: TRBJ2-4
cdr3_aa: CASSLGVAKNIQYF
cdr3_nt: TGTGCCAGCAGCTTAGGAGTGGCCAAAAACATTCAGTACTTC

v_call: TRBV7-2
d_call: TRBD2
cdr3_length: 15
clone_size: NA
j_call: TRBJ2-5
cdr3_aa: CASSLEAGNSYKQYF
cdr3_nt: TGTGCCAGCAGCTTAGAAGCGGGGAACTCCTACAAGCAGTACTTC

v_call: TRBV27
d_call: NA
cdr3_length: 13
clone_size: many
j_call: TRBJ1-1
cdr3_aa: CASRTTVNTEAFF
cdr3_nt: TGTGCCAGCCGAACGACGGTGAACACTGAAGCTTTCTTT

v_call: TRBV4-2
d_call: NA
cdr3_length: 17
clone_size: NA
j_call: TRBJ2-5
cdr3_aa: CASSQGSPGAPQETQYF
cdr3_nt: TGTGCCAGCAGCCAAGGCTCCCCGGGAGCCCCTCAAGAGACCCAGTACTTC

v_call: TRBV27
d_call: NA
cdr3_length: 15
clone_size: NA
j_call: TRBJ2-3
cdr3_aa: CASSLFSGPTDTQYF
cdr3_nt: TGTGCCAGCAGTTTATTTTCCGGTCCCACAGATACGCAGTATTTT

v_call: TRBV7-9
d_call: TRBD1
cdr3_length: 17
clone_size: many
j_call: TRBJ2-3
cdr3_aa: CASSLDVGQGRSDTQYF
cdr3_nt: TGTGCCAGCAGCTTAGACGTAGGACAGGGGCGGTCAGATACGCAGTATTTT

v_call: TRBV27
d_call: NA
cdr3_length: 13
clone_size: many
j_call: TRBJ2-7
cdr3_aa: CASSVRPSYEQYF
cdr3_nt: TGTGCCAGCAGTGTAAGGCCGAGCTACGAGCAGTACTTC

v_call: TRBV12-3/TRBV12-4
d_call: NA
cdr3_length: 16
clone_size: NA
j_call: TRBJ2-3
cdr3_aa: CASRGQSGEGTDTQYF
cdr3_nt: TGTGCCAGCAGGGGACAGTCGGGAGAAGGCACAGATACGCAGTATTTT

v_call: TRBV19
d_call: NA
cdr3_length: 14
clone_size: many
j_call: TRBJ2-4
cdr3_aa: CASSMAAAKNIQYF
cdr3_nt: TGTGCCAGTAGTATGGCGGCTGCCAAAAACATTCAGTACTTC

v_call: TRBV5-1
d_call: NA
cdr3_length: 16
clone_size: many
j_call: TRBJ1-3
cdr3_aa: CASSLVGASSGNTIYF
cdr3_nt: TGCGCCAGCAGCTTGGTTGGGGCCTCCTCTGGAAACACCATATATTTT

v_call: TRBV7-3
d_call: NA
cdr3_length: 13
clone_size: few
j_call: TRBJ1-1
cdr3_aa: CASSFHQNTEAFF
cdr3_nt: TGTGCCAGCAGCTTCCACCAGAACACTGAAGCTTTCTTT

v_call: TRBV3-1
d_call: NA
cdr3_length: 15
clone_size: NA
j_call: TRBJ1-1
cdr3_aa: CASSQVGRGDTEAFF
cdr3_nt: TGTGCCAGCAGCCAAGTTGGCAGGGGTGACACTGAAGCTTTCTTT

v_call: TRBV4-2
d_call: NA
cdr3_length: 16
clone_size: many
j_call: TRBJ2-5
cdr3_aa: CASSQVGMGPVETQYF
cdr3_nt: TGTGCCAGCAGCCAAGTTGGGATGGGGCCTGTGGAGACCCAGTACTTC

v_call: TRBV7-2
d_call: TRBD1
cdr3_length: 16
clone_size: few
j_call: TRBJ2-7
cdr3_aa: CASSLEGGQGYNEQYF
cdr3_nt: TGTGCCAGCAGCTTAGAGGGGGGACAGGGATACAATGAGCAGTACTTC

v_call: TRBV5-4
d_call: TRBD2
cdr3_length: 15
clone_size: NA
j_call: TRBJ2-1
cdr3_aa: CASSYSGGAYGEQFF
cdr3_nt: TGTGCCAGCAGTTATAGCGGGGGGGCTTACGGTGAGCAGTTCTTC

v_call: TRBV7-9
d_call: TRBD1
cdr3_length: 16
clone_size: many
j_call: TRBJ2-7
cdr3_aa: CASSRDSLTISYEQYF
cdr3_nt: TGTGCCAGCAGTCGGGACAGCTTAACAATTTCCTACGAGCAGTACTTC

v_call: TRBV10-1
d_call: NA
cdr3_length: 13
clone_size: NA
j_call: TRBJ2-1
cdr3_aa: CASSELVTSEQFF
cdr3_nt: TGCGCCAGCAGTGAACTAGTGACAAGTGAGCAGTTCTTC

v_call: TRBV7-9
d_call: TRBD2
cdr3_length: 17
clone_size: NA
j_call: TRBJ2-7
cdr3_aa: CASSSDRTTSGGYEQYF
cdr3_nt: TGTGCCAGCAGCTCCGACCGGACAACTAGCGGGGGCTACGAGCAGTACTTC

v_call: TRBV10-3
d_call: NA
cdr3_length: 16
clone_size: many
j_call: TRBJ1-3
cdr3_aa: CAISGGASSSGNTIYF
cdr3_nt: TGTGCCATCAGTGGGGGAGCTTCAAGCTCTGGAAACACCATATATTTT

v_call: TRBV4-3
d_call: NA
cdr3_length: 13
clone_size: many
j_call: TRBJ2-7
cdr3_aa: CASSQGLRYEQYF
cdr3_nt: TGTGCCAGCAGTCAAGGACTCCGGTACGAGCAGTACTTC

v_call: TRBV4-1
d_call: NA
cdr3_length: 16
clone_size: NA
j_call: TRBJ2-7
cdr3_aa: CASSQDGIIQTYEQYF
cdr3_nt: TGCGCCAGCAGCCAAGATGGCATAATTCAGACCTACGAGCAGTACTTC

v_call: TRBV14
d_call: TRBD1
cdr3_length: 17
clone_size: many
j_call: TRBJ2-7
cdr3_aa: CASSQRGPGQGAYEQYF
cdr3_nt: TGTGCCAGCAGCCAAAGGGGTCCGGGACAGGGGGCCTACGAGCAGTACTTC

v_call: TRBV7-3
d_call: TRBD1
cdr3_length: 16
clone_size: many
j_call: TRBJ2-1
cdr3_aa: CASSPKQGVSYNEQFF
cdr3_nt: TGTGCCAGCAGCCCAAAACAGGGGGTCTCCTACAATGAGCAGTTCTTC

v_call: TRBV7-2
d_call: TRBD1
cdr3_length: 16
clone_size: few
j_call: TRBJ2-2
cdr3_aa: CASSKTGARNTGELFF
cdr3_nt: TGTGCCAGCAGCAAAACAGGGGCCAGGAACACCGGGGAGCTGTTTTTT

v_call: TRBV6-1
d_call: TRBD2
cdr3_length: 18
clone_size: many
j_call: TRBJ2-1
cdr3_aa: CASSGPAGYALTYNEQFF
cdr3_nt: TGTGCCAGCAGTGGGCCAGCGGGGTATGCTCTTACCTACAATGAGCAGTTCTTC

v_call: TRBV10-3
d_call: TRBD1
cdr3_length: 14
clone_size: many
j_call: TRBJ2-3
cdr3_aa: CAIREGQGRDTQYF
cdr3_nt: TGTGCCATCAGGGAGGGACAGGGAAGAGATACGCAGTATTTT

v_call: TRBV7-2
d_call: TRBD2
cdr3_length: 20
clone_size: many
j_call: TRBJ2-1
cdr3_aa: CASSLAPGLAGGGSYNEQFF
cdr3_nt: TGTGCCAGCAGCTTAGCCCCGGGACTAGCGGGGGGGGGCTCCTACAATGAGCAGTTCTTC

v_call: TRBV6-1
d_call: NA
cdr3_length: 15
clone_size: NA
j_call: TRBJ1-5
cdr3_aa: CASSEGPRSNQPQHF
cdr3_nt: TGTGCCAGCAGTGAGGGGCCACGTAGCAATCAGCCCCAGCATTTT

v_call: TRBV28
d_call: NA
cdr3_length: 16
clone_size: many
j_call: TRBJ2-3
cdr3_aa: CASRARGLGRTDTQYF
cdr3_nt: TGTGCCAGCAGGGCCCGGGGCCTAGGTCGGACAGATACGCAGTATTTT

v_call: TRBV4-2
d_call: TRBD1
cdr3_length: 15
clone_size: many
j_call: TRBJ1-2
cdr3_aa: CASSPGDRANYGYTF
cdr3_nt: TGTGCCAGCAGCCCTGGCGACAGGGCTAACTATGGCTACACCTTC

v_call: TRBV10-3
d_call: NA
cdr3_length: 14
clone_size: many
j_call: TRBJ1-2
cdr3_aa: CAATRDGANYGYTF
cdr3_nt: TGTGCCGCCACCCGGGACGGAGCTAACTATGGCTACACCTTC

v_call: TRBV29-1
d_call: NA
cdr3_length: 12
clone_size: many
j_call: TRBJ1-2
cdr3_aa: CSVVPAGLSYTF
cdr3_nt: TGCAGCGTTGTTCCGGCAGGGCTTAGCTACACCTTC

v_call: TRBV29-1
d_call: TRBD1
cdr3_length: 13
clone_size: many
j_call: TRBJ1-2
cdr3_aa: CSVGDRGLIGYTF
cdr3_nt: TGCAGCGTTGGAGACAGGGGGCTTATTGGCTACACCTTC

v_call: TRBV12-3/TRBV12-4
d_call: NA
cdr3_length: 14
clone_size: many
j_call: TRBJ1-5
cdr3_aa: CASSLRDGNQPQHF
cdr3_nt: TGTGCCAGCAGTTTGAGAGACGGGAATCAGCCCCAGCATTTT

v_call: TRBV4-3
d_call: TRBD2
cdr3_length: 16
clone_size: NA
j_call: TRBJ2-2
cdr3_aa: CASSQHGGANTGELFF
cdr3_nt: TGCGCCAGCAGCCAACATGGGGGGGCGAACACCGGGGAGCTGTTTTTT

v_call: TRBV20-1
d_call: NA
cdr3_length: 13
clone_size: many
j_call: TRBJ2-7
cdr3_aa: CSARVGSSYEQYF
cdr3_nt: TGCAGTGCTAGAGTGGGGAGCTCCTACGAGCAGTACTTC

v_call: TRBV2
d_call: TRBD2
cdr3_length: 15
clone_size: many
j_call: TRBJ2-1
cdr3_aa: CASSRGGTSIIEQFF
cdr3_nt: TGTGCCAGCAGTCGAGGGGGGACTAGCATTATTGAGCAGTTCTTC

v_call: TRBV28
d_call: TRBD2
cdr3_length: 16
clone_size: NA
j_call: TRBJ2-5
cdr3_aa: CASSPIGAGGQETQYF
cdr3_nt: TGTGCCAGCAGTCCGATAGGGGCGGGGGGGCAAGAGACCCAGTACTTC

v_call: TRBV20-1
d_call: NA
cdr3_length: 15
clone_size: many
j_call: TRBJ1-5
cdr3_aa: CSARDLGKPNQPQHF
cdr3_nt: TGCAGTGCTAGAGATCTTGGGAAGCCCAATCAGCCCCAGCATTTT

v_call: TRBV5-6
d_call: NA
cdr3_length: 15
clone_size: NA
j_call: TRBJ2-7
cdr3_aa: CAGSLEDRYYNEQYF
cdr3_nt: TGTGCCGGCAGCTTGGAGGACAGATACTACAATGAGCAGTACTTC

v_call: TRBV3-1
d_call: TRBD1
cdr3_length: 19
clone_size: NA
j_call: TRBJ1-2
cdr3_aa: CASSQGMLGQTGVGYGYTF
cdr3_nt: TGTGCCAGCAGCCAAGGCATGTTGGGACAGACAGGGGTTGGCTATGGCTACACCTTC

v_call: TRBV20-1
d_call: NA
cdr3_length: 13
clone_size: many
j_call: TRBJ1-6
cdr3_aa: CSALGGYNSPLHF
cdr3_nt: TGCAGTGCTCTGGGGGGATATAATTCACCCCTCCACTTT

v_call: TRBV12-3/TRBV12-4
d_call: NA
cdr3_length: 12
clone_size: few
j_call: TRBJ1-2
cdr3_aa: CASSLGQYGCTF
cdr3_nt: TGTGCCAGCAGTTTAGGGCAGTATGGCTGCACCTTC

v_call: TRBV11-2
d_call: TRBD1
cdr3_length: 13
clone_size: many
j_call: TRBJ1-2
cdr3_aa: CASSLTGGRGYTF
cdr3_nt: TGTGCCAGCAGCCTCACAGGGGGCCGGGGCTACACCTTC